This T cell receptor (beta chain) was observed in a study of shared clonotypes between healthy human individuals. Points from the study as a whole: Read depth was anticipated to influence clonotype sharing among donors. The rarefaction results pointed to incomplete sorted-subset sequencing despite large depth.

Every donor was a Caucasian adult from Nashville, Tennessee. The study separated CD4+ cells into CD45RA+ naive and CD45RA-negative memory subsets. As to this clone: Its antigen is not known.

With V trimmed by 0 bases and J by 0 bases, 1 base remained unmatched. This CDR3 comprises 16 residues. Per germline, CDR1 SGHNT and CDR2 YENEEA. Sequencing was performed with immunoSEQ multiplex PCR; in TCRdb, only in-frame clones are kept and a portion is missing. Among about 2.4 million clones listed, 93% were seen once. The V call is TRBV11-3, the J call TRBJ2-1; TRBD2 matches at 8 bases. This TCR was sampled from a man younger than 35 in good health. Some clones in this sample may be carry-over from other donors' samples. The sample comprised naive CD4+ T cells from PBMCs. Subset here: CD45RA+ positively selected. CDR3: CASSLEAGVSYNEQFF. CDR3 nucleotide sequence: TGTGCCAGCAGCTTAGAAGCGGGAGTCTCCTACAATGAGCAGTTCTTC.